The sequence of this TCR beta chain was determined in a study of type 1 and type 2 diabetes patients. Findings and limits, study-wide: Age and gender were not matched between study groups, possibly biasing interpretation. In type 2 diabetes, highly-expanded CD4+ clones took a median roughly 4% of reads.

V lost 7 bases to trimming and J lost 6 bases, with 15 bases between them. There are 12 residues in the CDR3. Per the germline V gene, CDR1 is SQVTM and CDR2 is ANQGSEA. Genomic DNA was the PCR template. A primer set of 30 forward and 13 reverse primers amplified the CDR3. Using its own MiXCR run on the multiplex PCR reads, TCRdb lists one record per CDR3 protein. The sample has some 250,000 distinct CDR3 sequences; around 47% are singletons. This clonotype was seen a handful of times. As yet, its antigen is unknown. The sequenced sample consisted of peripheral blood mononuclear cells (PBMCs). The source is a young man with type 2 diabetes. This chain connects TRBV29-1 to TRBJ1-1; D might be TRBD1 (6 bases). CDR3 nucleotides: TGCAGCGCTCAAGGGGGAGGGCCTGAAGCTTTCTTT. This translates into CSAQGGGPEAFF.